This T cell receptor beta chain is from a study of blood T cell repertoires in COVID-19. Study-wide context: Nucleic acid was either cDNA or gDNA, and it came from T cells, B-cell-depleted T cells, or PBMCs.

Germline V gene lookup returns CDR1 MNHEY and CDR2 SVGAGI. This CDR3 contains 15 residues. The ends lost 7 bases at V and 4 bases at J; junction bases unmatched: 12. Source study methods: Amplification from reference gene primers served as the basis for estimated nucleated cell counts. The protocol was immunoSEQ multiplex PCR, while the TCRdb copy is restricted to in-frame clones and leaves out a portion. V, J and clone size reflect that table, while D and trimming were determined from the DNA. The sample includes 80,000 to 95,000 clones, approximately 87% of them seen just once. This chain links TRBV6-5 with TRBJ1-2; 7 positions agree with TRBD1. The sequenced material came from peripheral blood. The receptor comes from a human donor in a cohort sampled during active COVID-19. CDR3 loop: CASNPDRATFYGYTF. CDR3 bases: TGTGCCAGCAACCCTGACAGGGCGACCTTCTATGGCTACACCTTC.